Listed here are 24 T cell receptor beta chains from one sample, sequenced in a study of T cells expressing NK-cell markers. TCRdb re-called the 5' RACE reads, yielding one record per CDR3 amino acid sequence without DNA. Here the sample table reports roughly 380,000 distinct CDR3 sequences. The sample taken for sequencing was blood T cells: a sorted CD56 or NKG2C T cell subset, CD4+ or CD8+ T cells, or bulk PBMC T cells (not recorded which). The receptors stem from a man between 18 and 69 years old in good health.

V usage is TRBV3-1 and J usage is TRBJ2-1; TCRdb selects TRBD2, and the lack of DNA leaves this call unchecked. CDR3 length: 14 amino acids. Germline-derived CDR1 and CDR2 are LGHDT and YNNKEL (reference sequence). CDR3: CASAGPSSYNEQFF.

The rearrangement links TRBV29-1 to TRBJ2-5; as DNA is missing, the TRBD2 call by TCRdb cannot be tested. This CDR3 spans 13 amino acids. Germline loops: CDR1 SQVTM, CDR2 ANQGSEA. CDR3 amino acids: CSVVSAPLQTQYF.

This chain uses TRBV25-1 with TRBJ1-6. This CDR3 is 13 amino acids long. Germline CDR1 MGHDK, CDR2 SYGVNS. CDR3 in amino acids: CASTTSDYSPLHF.

The chain recombines TRBV5-5 with TRBJ1-4. Germline lookup yields CDR1 SGHKS and CDR2 YYEKEE (reference sequence). This CDR3 comprises 14 residues. CDR3 protein: CASSLEGHNEKLFF.

The V and J genes are TRBV12-3 or TRBV12-4 and TRBJ1-4; TCRdb designates TRBD1, a call that cannot be tested without DNA. The CDR3 is 13 residues long. CDR3 loop: CASSLGTHKKLFF.

The CDR3 here is CASSGISGGATGELFF. The chain uses TRBV5-4 and TRBJ2-2; TCRdb returns TRBD2, unconfirmable since there is no DNA. Germline assignment: CDR1 SGHNT and CDR2 YYREEE (reference sequence). The CDR3 is 16 residues long.

The genes are TRBV5-8 and TRBJ2-3; absent DNA, TCRdb's TRBD2 call cannot be checked. CDR1 SGHTS and CDR2 YDEGEE come from the germline V gene. The CDR3 is made up of 17 amino acids. CDR3 loop: CASSGGLAGGLTDTQYF. Complete variable domain (other parts from reference TRBV5-8 and TRBJ2-3): EAGVTQSPTHLIKTRGQQATLRCSPISGHTSVYWYQQALGLGLQFLLWYDEGEERNRGNFPPRFSGRQFPNYSSELNVNALELEDSALYLCASSGGLAGGLTDTQYFGPGTRLTVL.

The gene calls are TRBV3-1 and TRBJ1-6; TCRdb's D call, TRBD1, is unchecked because there is no DNA. The germline gives CDR1 LGHDT, CDR2 YNNKEL (reference sequence). The CDR3 sequence is 16 residues long. CDR3 protein: CASSQDLPGSGSPLHF. The full variable domain, its missing parts supplied by reference TRBV3-1 and TRBJ1-6, is DTAVSQTPKYLVTQMGNDKSIKCEQNLGHDTMYWYKQDSKKFLKIMFSYNNKELIINETVPNRFSPKSPDKAHLNLHINSLELGDSAVYFCASSQDLPGSGSPLHFGNGTRLTVT.

The CDR3 region is CASSINRGSAEAFF. This sequence joins TRBV19 and TRBJ1-1; as DNA is missing, the TRBD1 call by TCRdb cannot be tested. CDR1 LNHDA and CDR2 SQIVND come from the germline V gene (reference sequence). The CDR3 loop spans 14 amino acids.

CDR3 sequence reads: CASSPQGFDEQYF. The chain combines TRBV18 with TRBJ2-7. This CDR3 is built from 13 residues. Germline V lookup: CDR1 KGHSH, CDR2 LQKENI.

The chain couples TRBV18 to TRBJ2-1; the D call from TCRdb, TRBD1, cannot be confirmed without DNA. Germline V gene data show CDR1 as KGHSH and CDR2 as LQKENI. The CDR3 is made up of 16 amino acids. The CDR3 loop reads CASSPPLGQIYNEQFF.

The J gene is TRBJ2-4, the V gene TRBV5-6. CDR3 length equals 13 residues. The germline gives CDR1 SGHDT, CDR2 YYEEEE. CDR3 sequence reads: CASSLRTKNIQYF. The complete variable domain, with remaining parts taken from reference TRBV5-6 and TRBJ2-4, reads DAGVTQSPTHLIKTRGQQVTLRCSPKSGHDTVSWYQQALGQGPQFIFQYYEEEERQRGNFPDRFSGHQFPNYSSELNVNALLLGDSALYLCASSLRTKNIQYFGAGTRLSVL.

This chain joins TRBV28 and TRBJ1-1. This CDR3 has 12 amino acids. Germline V gene data show CDR1 as MDHEN and CDR2 as SYDVKM. CDR3 in amino acids: CASSATTKSAFF.

V gene TRBV7-9 combines with J gene TRBJ2-2; TCRdb outputs TRBD1, but without DNA this stays unchecked. The CDR3 is 15 amino acids. From germline, CDR1 is SEHNR and CDR2 FQNEAQ (reference sequence). The CDR3 here is CASRRRDTNTGELFF.

The chain links TRBV12-3 or TRBV12-4 to TRBJ2-1; as DNA is missing, the TRBD1 call by TCRdb cannot be tested. CDR3 length: 14 residues. CDR3 protein: CASSLWDREGEQFF.

The V and J genes are TRBV18 and TRBJ2-5; TCRdb names TRBD2, which stays unverified in the absence of DNA. Looked up from germline, CDR1 is KGHSH and CDR2 is LQKENI. This CDR3 spans 15 amino acids. CDR3 region: CASSPRASGGETQYF.

The genes are TRBV28 and TRBJ1-2; lacking DNA, the TRBD1 call made by TCRdb goes unchecked. Germline values: CDR1 MDHEN, CDR2 SYDVKM. This CDR3 spans 13 amino acids. CDR3 region: CASSLTRGYGYTF.

The V gene is TRBV5-4, the J gene TRBJ2-1; TCRdb returns TRBD1, unconfirmable since there is no DNA. The V gene's germline CDR1 is SGHNT and CDR2 YYREEE (reference sequence). The CDR3 loop spans 15 amino acids. The CDR3 protein is CASSHEGAPRNEQFF.

Here the CDR3 reads CASSQARYTEAFF. The rearrangement uses TRBV14 and TRBJ1-1. Germline CDR1 reads SGHDN; CDR2 reads FVKESK. CDR3 length: 13 residues. The entire variable domain, with the rest obtained from reference TRBV14 and TRBJ1-1, is as follows: EAGVTQFPSHSVIEKGQTVTLRCDPISGHDNLYWYRRVMGKEIKFLLHFVKESKQDESGMPNNRFLAERTGGTYSTLKVQPAELEDSGVYFCASSQARYTEAFFGQGTRLTVV.

The rearrangement uses TRBV7-8 and TRBJ1-6. CDR3 length: 13 residues. CDR1 is SGHVS and CDR2 is FQNEAQ in the germline V gene. This chain's CDR3 is CASSLLQGSPLHF. Full variable domain (outside the CDR3, taken from reference TRBV7-8 and TRBJ1-6): GAGVSQSPRYKVAKRGQDVALRCDPISGHVSLFWYQQALGQGPEFLTYFQNEAQLDKSGLPSDRFFAERPEGSVSTLKIQRTQQEDSAVYLCASSLLQGSPLHFGNGTRLTVT.

The rearrangement uses TRBV6-5 and TRBJ2-5; the D call from TCRdb, TRBD2, cannot be confirmed without DNA. The germline CDR1 and CDR2 sequences are MNHEY and SVGAGI. There are 18 residues in the CDR3. The CDR3 sequence: CASSLYPPLRGGRETQYF.

The rearrangement uses TRBV5-8 and TRBJ1-1; TCRdb's assignment of TRBD1 cannot be checked, as there is no DNA. The CDR3 spans 15 residues. CDR1 and CDR2 from the germline V gene are SGHTS and YDEGEE. The CDR3 is CASSSWGDRNTEAFF.

This rearrangement joins TRBV14 to TRBJ2-5; TCRdb's assignment of TRBD2 cannot be checked, as there is no DNA. Germline values: CDR1 SGHDN, CDR2 FVKESK. The CDR3 consists of 17 residues. The CDR3 sequence is CASSQERGGPGLETQYF.

The chain combines TRBV19 with TRBJ2-3. This CDR3 is built from 14 residues. Germline values: CDR1 LNHDA, CDR2 SQIVND (reference sequence). CDR3 protein: CASSIGHHTDTQYF.